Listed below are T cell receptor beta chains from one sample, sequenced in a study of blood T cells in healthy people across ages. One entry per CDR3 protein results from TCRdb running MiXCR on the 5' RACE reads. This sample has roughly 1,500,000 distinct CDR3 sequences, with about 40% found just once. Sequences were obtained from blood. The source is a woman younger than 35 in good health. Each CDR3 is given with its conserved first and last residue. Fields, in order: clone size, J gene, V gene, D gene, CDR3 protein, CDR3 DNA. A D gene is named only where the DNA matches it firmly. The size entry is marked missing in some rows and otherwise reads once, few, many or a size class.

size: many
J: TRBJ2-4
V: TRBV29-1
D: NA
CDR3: CSVGEPQNIQYF
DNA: TGCAGCGTTGGGGAGCCCCAAAACATTCAGTACTTC

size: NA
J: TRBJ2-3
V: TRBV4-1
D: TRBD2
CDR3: CASSQGLAGLSTDTQYF
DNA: TGCGCCAGCAGCCAAGGCCTAGCGGGGCTTAGCACAGATACGCAGTATTTT

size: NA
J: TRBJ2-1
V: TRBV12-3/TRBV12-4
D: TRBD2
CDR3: CASSPGLAASSYNEQFF
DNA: TGTGCCAGCAGCCCCGGACTAGCGGCGAGCTCCTACAATGAGCAGTTCTTC

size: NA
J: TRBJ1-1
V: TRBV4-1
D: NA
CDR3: CASSQVDGTEAFF
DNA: TGCGCCAGCAGCCAAGTCGACGGAACTGAAGCTTTCTTT

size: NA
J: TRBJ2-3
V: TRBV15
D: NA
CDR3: CATSRDSAGGMDTQYF
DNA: TGTGCCACCAGCAGAGATAGCGCCGGAGGGATGGATACGCAGTATTTT

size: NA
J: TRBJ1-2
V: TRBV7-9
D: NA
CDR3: CASSLITQGPGDRFGYTF
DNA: TGTGCCAGCAGCTTAATTACCCAAGGGCCGGGAGATCGGTTTGGCTACACCTTC

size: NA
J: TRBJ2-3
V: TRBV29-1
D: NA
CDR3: CSVLPGHPPPTPTDTRYF
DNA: TGCAGCGTTCTCCCGGGACACCCTCCACCCACACCTACAGATACGCGGTATTTT

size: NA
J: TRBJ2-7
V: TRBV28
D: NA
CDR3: CASSLSIGEQYF
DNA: TGTGCCAGCAGTTTATCTATAGGTGAGCAGTACTTC

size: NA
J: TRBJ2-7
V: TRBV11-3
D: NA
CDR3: CASSLGQGGNNEQYF
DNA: TGTGCCAGCAGCTTAGGTCAGGGCGGAAACAATGAGCAGTACTTC

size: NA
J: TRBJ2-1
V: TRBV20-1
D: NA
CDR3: CSAQQTTEQFF
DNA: TGCAGTGCCCAGCAAACTACAGAGCAGTTCTTC

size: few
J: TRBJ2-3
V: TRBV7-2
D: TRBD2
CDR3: CASSTLAGISTDTQYF
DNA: TGTGCCAGCAGCACTTTAGCGGGCATTAGCACAGATACGCAGTATTTT

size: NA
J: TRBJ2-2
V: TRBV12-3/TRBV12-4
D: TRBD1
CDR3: CASSSGAGGRSGELFF
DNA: TGTGCCAGCAGCTCCGGGGCAGGGGGAAGGTCCGGGGAGCTGTTTTTT

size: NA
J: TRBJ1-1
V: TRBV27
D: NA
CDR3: CASQRVGRMNTEAFF
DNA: TGTGCCAGCCAGAGGGTGGGGCGGATGAACACTGAAGCTTTCTTT

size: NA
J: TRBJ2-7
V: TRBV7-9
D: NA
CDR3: CASSPSATGNEQYF
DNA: TGTGCCAGCAGCCCCTCCGCCACAGGGAATGAGCAGTACTTC

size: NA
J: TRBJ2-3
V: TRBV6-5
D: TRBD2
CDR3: CATKLSGGTDTQYF
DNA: TGTGCCACAAAGCTCAGCGGGGGCACAGATACGCAGTATTTT

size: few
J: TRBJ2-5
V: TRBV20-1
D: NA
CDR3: CSAQDTPMEETQYF
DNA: TGCAGTGCTCAAGACACCCCTATGGAAGAGACCCAGTACTTC

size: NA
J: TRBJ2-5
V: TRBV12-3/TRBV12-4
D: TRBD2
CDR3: CASRPTSGEQYF
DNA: TGTGCCAGCAGGCCTACTAGCGGGGAGCAGTACTTC

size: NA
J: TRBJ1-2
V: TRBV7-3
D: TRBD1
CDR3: CASSITGTGNYGYTF
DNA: TGTGCCAGCAGCATTACCGGGACAGGGAACTATGGCTACACCTTC

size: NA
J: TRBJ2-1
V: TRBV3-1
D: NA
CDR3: CASSHRGALLEGNEQFF
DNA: TGTGCCAGCAGCCATCGGGGGGCTCTCTTAGAGGGCAATGAGCAGTTCTTC

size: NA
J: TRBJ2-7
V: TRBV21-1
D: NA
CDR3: CASSRTMAPVREQYF
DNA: TGTGCCAGCAGCAGGACAATGGCCCCTGTCCGCGAGCAGTACTTC

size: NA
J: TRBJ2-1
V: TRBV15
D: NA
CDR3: CATSRKASANKQFF
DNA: TGTGCCACCAGCAGGAAAGCTTCGGCCAATAAGCAGTTCTTC

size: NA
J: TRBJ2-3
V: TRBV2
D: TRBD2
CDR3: CASSYRLAGDTDTQYF
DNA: TGTGCCAGCAGTTACCGACTAGCGGGGGACACAGATACGCAGTATTTT